The rows below give T cell receptor beta chains drawn from one sample of a study of T cells in Graves' hyperthyroidism and ophthalmopathy. TCRdb passed the multiplex PCR reads through MiXCR, listing each CDR3 protein once. This table has 500,000 to 750,000 distinct CDR3 sequences, about 43% appearing once. The sample comprised peripheral blood or thyroid tissue (not recorded which). Receptors originate from a woman between 18 and 30 years old with Graves' hyperthyroidism. Both conserved end residues are part of each CDR3. The D gene is left open where the match is weak. Size values are once, few and many counts, or a class for expanded clones, and some rows have none.

d_call j_call clone_size v_call cdr3_nt cdr3_aa
. TRBJ2-7 many TRBV2 TGTGCCAGCAGTCTACAGGGGTCCGCGGGAGAGCAGTACTTC CASSLQGSAGEQYF
. TRBJ1-5 . TRBV7-9 TGTGCCAGCAGCTTAAGTCTAGCGGGAGTCTACGAGCATTTT CASSLSLAGVYEHF
TRBD1 TRBJ1-2 . TRBV4-3 TGCGCCAGCAGCCATCCGTCGGGACAGGGGAATCACTATGGCTACACCTTC CASSHPSGQGNHYGYTF
TRBD2 TRBJ2-5 . TRBV7-9 TGTGCCAGCAGCCCCATCTGGACTAGCCGGGTAGGGGAGACCCAGTACTTC CASSPIWTSRVGETQYF
. TRBJ1-2 few TRBV12-3/TRBV12-4 TGTGCCAGCAGTGGGGGACCCGGCAACACCTTC CASSGGPGNTF
TRBD2 TRBJ2-1 few TRBV10-1 TGCGCCAGCAGCCCCGGGACTAGCGACTACAATGAGCAGTTCTTC CASSPGTSDYNEQFF
. TRBJ1-4 . TRBV7-9 TGTGCCAGCAGCCAGGCCGGGAATGAAAAACTGTTTTTT CASSQAGNEKLFF
. TRBJ1-1 . TRBV5-1 TGCGCCGGCAGCTTGGCAGGGACTGAAGCTTTCTTT CAGSLAGTEAFF
TRBD1 TRBJ1-2 . TRBV6-4 TGTGCCAGCAATGACAGGGGGTATGGCTACACCTTC CASNDRGYGYTF
TRBD1 TRBJ1-2 . TRBV7-7 TGTGCCAGCAGCGGGAGGACAGGGGGGATTGGCTACACCTTC CASSGRTGGIGYTF
. TRBJ1-1 . TRBV24-1 TGTGCCACCAGTGATTTGGGCCGGCCTGAAGCTTTCTTT CATSDLGRPEAFF
. TRBJ1-2 many TRBV6-1 TGTGCCAGCAGTGAAGCTCCGCAGGCGGGAAGGAGTGGCTACACCTTC CASSEAPQAGRSGYTF
. TRBJ2-5 . TRBV24-1 TGTGCCACCAGTGATCATCGGGGGATGGAGACCCAGTACTTC CATSDHRGMETQYF